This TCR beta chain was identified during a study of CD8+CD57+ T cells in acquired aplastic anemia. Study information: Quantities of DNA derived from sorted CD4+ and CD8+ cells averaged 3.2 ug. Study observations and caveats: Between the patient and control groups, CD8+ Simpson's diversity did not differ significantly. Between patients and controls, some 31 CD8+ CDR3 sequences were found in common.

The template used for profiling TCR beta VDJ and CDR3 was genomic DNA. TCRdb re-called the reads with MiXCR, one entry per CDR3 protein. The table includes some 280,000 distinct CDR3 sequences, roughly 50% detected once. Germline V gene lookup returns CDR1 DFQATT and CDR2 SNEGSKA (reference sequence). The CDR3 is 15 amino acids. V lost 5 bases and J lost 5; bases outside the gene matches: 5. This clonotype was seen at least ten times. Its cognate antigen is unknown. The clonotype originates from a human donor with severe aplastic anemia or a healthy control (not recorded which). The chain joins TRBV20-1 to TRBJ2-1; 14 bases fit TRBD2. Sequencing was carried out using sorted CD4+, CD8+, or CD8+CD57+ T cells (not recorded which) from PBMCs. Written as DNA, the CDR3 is TGCAGTGCTGGCAGACTAGCGGGGGGGCACAATGAGCAGTTCTTC. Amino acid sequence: CSAGRLAGGHNEQFF.